What follows describes a single TCR beta chain. This specimen comes from a study of blood T cell repertoires in COVID-19. At the level of the study: COVID-19 samples collected from the United States, Italy and Spain covered acute and convalescent phases. Sources were T cells, B-cell-depleted T cells, or PBMCs; the material itself was cDNA or gDNA.

Original handling: Estimated nucleated cell counts came from reference gene primer amplification. This table comes from immunoSEQ multiplex PCR, and its TCRdb copy is limited to in-frame clones, with some not included. V and J calls and clone size come straight from that table; D and trimming were deduced from the DNA. The sample consists of about 99,000 clones, around nine tenths of them appearing once. The junction had 2 bases not matched to a gene; V was cut back by 4 bases and J by 1 base. Germline values: CDR1 LNHDA, CDR2 SQIVND (reference sequence). The CDR3 is 15 residues long. This sequence was found in a human donor in a cohort sampled during active COVID-19. The V gene is TRBV19, the J gene TRBJ2-2, with TRBD1 matching 8 bases. Sequences were obtained from peripheral blood. For the CDR3, the DNA is TGTGCCAGTAGTACCGGGACAGGGAACACCGGGGAGCTGTTTTTT. Residues: CASSTGTGNTGELFF.